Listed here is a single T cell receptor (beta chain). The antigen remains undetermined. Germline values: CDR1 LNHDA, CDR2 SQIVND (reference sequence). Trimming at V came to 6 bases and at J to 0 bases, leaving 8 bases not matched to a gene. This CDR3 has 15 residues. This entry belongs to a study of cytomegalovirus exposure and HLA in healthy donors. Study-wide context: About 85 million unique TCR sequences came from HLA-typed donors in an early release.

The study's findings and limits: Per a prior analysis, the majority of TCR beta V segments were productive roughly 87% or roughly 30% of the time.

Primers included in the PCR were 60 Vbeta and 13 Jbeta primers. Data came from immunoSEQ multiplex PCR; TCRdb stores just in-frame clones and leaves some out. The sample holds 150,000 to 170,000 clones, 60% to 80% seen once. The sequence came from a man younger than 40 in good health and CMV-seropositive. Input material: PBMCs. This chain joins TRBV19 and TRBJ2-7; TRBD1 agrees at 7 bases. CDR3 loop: CASSRTGTDSYEQYF. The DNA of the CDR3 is TGTGCCAGTAGCCGCACCGGGACAGACTCCTACGAGCAGTACTTC.